A single sample is the source of the 25 T cell receptor beta chains below, sequenced in a study of sequential checkpoint blockade in melanoma. Described treatment: randomized to nivolumab then ipilimumab (arm A) or the reverse (arm B). Libraries were prepared by immunoSEQ multiplex PCR; TCRdb keeps only in-frame clonotypes and omits some of them. The sample holds about 13,000 clones; approximately 76% are singletons and the top ten take 50%. The starting material was CD8+ T cells sorted from blood (inferred from file names), obtained from a patient given nivolumab and ipilimumab in sequence. These TCRs come from a human patient with melanoma. Some clones in this sample may be carry-over from other donors' samples.

V usage is TRBV6-5 and J usage is TRBJ2-7; TRBD1 matches 9 bases. Germline V CDR1 and CDR2: MNHEY, SVGAGI. This CDR3 has 14 residues. Unmatched junction bases numbered 5, after V lost 4 bases and J lost 4 bases. This CDR3 reads CASSSGQGRYEQYF. In nucleotides, the CDR3 is TGTGCCAGCAGTTCTGGACAGGGGAGATACGAGCAGTACTTC.

The chain carries TRBV4-2 and TRBJ2-3, with 7 nucleotides matching TRBD2. V lost 4 bases to trimming and J lost 3 bases; unmatched junction nucleotides: 10. CDR1 and CDR2 from the germline V gene are LGHNA and YNFKEQ. This CDR3 has 16 amino acids. This CDR3 reads CASSLQRLGGTDTQYF. As DNA, the CDR3 is TGTGCCAGCAGCCTTCAAAGGCTGGGGGGGACAGATACGCAGTATTTT.

The sample holds a few counts of this clone. This chain joins TRBV5-1 and TRBJ2-7; the match to TRBD1 covers 8 bases. Germline-derived CDR1 and CDR2 are SGHRS and YFSETQ. J lost 6 bases, V lost 3 bases, and 5 bases had no gene match. CDR3 length: 13 amino acids. As DNA, the CDR3 is TGCGCCAGCAGCTGGACAGGGAATACCGAGCAGTACTTC. This translates into CASSWTGNTEQYF.

The CDR3 bases are TGTGCCAGCAGCTTTCGGGACTGGGGGGACTACGAGCAGTACTTC. It encodes CASSFRDWGDYEQYF. The chain joins TRBV7-3 to TRBJ2-7; a possible D gene is TRBD2 (6 bases). The length of the CDR3 is 15 residues. V lost 3 bases and J 3 bases, leaving 15 bases between the germline ends. Germline V gene sequence: CDR1 SGHTA, CDR2 FQGTGA.

The genes are TRBV11-2 and TRBJ1-1, with D tentatively TRBD1 (6 bases). V was pared by 5 bases and J by 4 bases, with 14 bases between. The germline CDR1 and CDR2 sequences are SGHAT and FQNNGV. This CDR3 is 14 amino acids long. The CDR3 region has the DNA TGTGCCAGCAGCCCAAGGGGGGGTCCCACTGAAGCTTTCTTT. It translates to CASSPRGGPTEAFF.

The J gene is TRBJ2-5, the V gene TRBV6-1, with 8 positions matching TRBD2. Germline V gene lookup returns CDR1 MNHNS and CDR2 SASEGT. This CDR3 region has 17 residues. With V trimmed by 1 base and J by 1 base, 8 bases remained unmatched. For the CDR3, the DNA is TGTGCCAGCAGTGAAGGTCGTCGAGCGGGGGTCCAAGAGACCCAGTACTTC. Its translation: CASSEGRRAGVQETQYF.

V gene TRBV19 combines with J gene TRBJ2-1; TRBD1 agrees at 9 bases. The CDR3 extends over 14 amino acids. Germline values: CDR1 LNHDA, CDR2 SQIVND (reference sequence). The trim removed 3 bases at V and 5 bases at J, leaving 2 bases unmatched. The DNA for the CDR3 is TGTGCCAGTAGTATGACAGGGGGGGACAATGAGCAGTTCTTC. This gives the protein CASSMTGGDNEQFF.

The chain joins TRBV19 to TRBJ1-2, with a weak D call TRBD1 (6 bases). The CDR3 runs 13 residues. CDR1 and CDR2 from the germline V gene are LNHDA and SQIVND (reference sequence). V lost 11 bases and J 6 bases, leaving 19 bases between the germline ends. In nucleotides, the CDR3 is TGTGCCGGAAGAATGGTGGGGGCCGATGGCTACACCTTC. Its protein is CAGRMVGADGYTF.

To note about this clone: Sequence at one end of the junction differs from germline and may be a read error. V and J are TRBV2 and TRBJ2-5, with 7 nucleotides matching TRBD1. The J call is in doubt because the DNA end fits TRBJ2-7 better. CDR1 and CDR2 (germline): SNHLY, FYNNEI. This CDR3 region has 12 residues. This CDR3 is CVSRGTVDEQYF. In DNA, the CDR3 is TGTGTCAGCAGGGGGACAGTTGACGAGCAGTACTTC.

CDR3 protein: CASSLEGRSFEQYF. CDR3 in DNA: TGTGCCAGCAGTTTGGAGGGGCGCAGCTTCGAGCAGTACTTC. The chain employs TRBV27 and TRBJ2-7, with D maybe TRBD2 (6 bases). This CDR3 has 14 residues. The V end was cut by 3 bases, the J end by 6 bases, with 15 bases between. The V gene's germline CDR1 is MNHEY and CDR2 SMNVEV (reference sequence).

This clone was recorded a few times. Written as DNA, the CDR3 is TGTGCCAGCAGCCAAGCTAGCGGGGCCGCCTACGAGCAGTACTTC. Protein: CASSQASGAAYEQYF. The J gene is TRBJ2-7, the V gene TRBV14; 9 positions agree with TRBD2. V gave up 1 base and J gave up 2 bases; unmatched junction bases: 3. This CDR3 comprises 15 residues. Germline V gene data show CDR1 as SGHDN and CDR2 as FVKESK.

V gene TRBV9 combines with J gene TRBJ2-5; 10 nucleotides agree with TRBD2. This CDR3 has 15 residues. CDR1 SGDLS and CDR2 YYNGEE come from the germline V gene. Trimming cost V 4 bases and J 4 bases; bases outside gene matches: 7. CDR3 loop: CASSHSGGHGETQYF. The CDR3 nucleotides are TGTGCCAGCAGCCATAGCGGGGGGCATGGAGAGACCCAGTACTTC.

This chain connects TRBV7-2 to TRBJ1-1; TRBD1 agrees at 9 bases. CDR1 is SGHTA, CDR2 FQGNSA, per germline. With V trimmed by 5 bases and J by 5 bases, 6 bases remained unmatched. The CDR3 contains 14 residues. The CDR3, as DNA: TGTGCCAGCAGCCCGGGACAGGGAAGGACTGAAGCTTTCTTT. This codes for CASSPGQGRTEAFF. The full variable domain, rest sourced from reference TRBV7-2 and TRBJ1-1, is GAGVSQSPSNKVTEKGKDVELRCDPISGHTALYWYRQSLGQGLEFLIYFQGNSAPDKSGLPSDRFSAERTGGSVSTLTIQRTQQEDSAVYLCASSPGQGRTEAFFGQGTRLTVV.

The V and J genes are TRBV15 and TRBJ2-1; D possibly corresponds to TRBD1 (5 bases). CDR3 length: 16 amino acids. V was clipped by 0 bases and J by 0 bases, with 9 bases between them. Germline V CDR1 and CDR2: LNHNV, YYDKDF (reference sequence). CDR3 amino acids: CATSRDDRSSYNEQFF. The CDR3 coding sequence is TGTGCCACCAGCAGAGACGACAGAAGCTCCTACAATGAGCAGTTCTTC.

About this clone itself: This sequence is one base from a far larger clone and is likely a read error. The chain employs TRBV30 and TRBJ2-5; unclear D gene. Germline V lookup: CDR1 GTSNPN, CDR2 SVGIG (reference sequence). The V and J ends lost 4 bases and 11 bases respectively, with 23 bases between them. CDR3 length equals 14 residues. The DNA for the CDR3 is TGTGCCTGGATTTTCCGGCGACTGGTCTACGTGCAGTACTTC. This codes for CAWIFRRLVYVQYF.

V usage is TRBV19 and J usage is TRBJ2-2, with 8 bases identical to TRBD1. The junction had 5 bases not matched to a gene; V was cut back by 10 bases and J by 4 bases. Per germline, CDR1 LNHDA and CDR2 SQIVND (reference sequence). The length of the CDR3 is 13 residues. CDR3: CATTQGVTGELFF. Written as DNA, the CDR3 is TGTGCCACCACACAGGGGGTCACCGGGGAGCTGTTTTTT. Combining the CDR3 with reference TRBV19 and TRBJ2-2 gives the whole variable domain DGGITQSPKYLFRKEGQNVTLSCEQNLNHDAMYWYRQDPGQGLRLIYYSQIVNDFQKGDIAEGYSVSREKKESFPLTVTSAQKNPTAFYLCATTQGVTGELFFGEGSRLTVL.

This chain joins TRBV9 and TRBJ1-4; tentative D call: TRBD1 (6 bases). The CDR3 covers 15 residues. Trimming took 3 bases from V and 5 from J, leaving 14 bases between them. The germline V gene has CDR1 SGDLS and CDR2 YYNGEE. CDR3 amino acids: CASSANRVGNEKLFF. Written as DNA, the CDR3 is TGTGCCAGCAGCGCCAACAGGGTCGGAAATGAAAAACTGTTTTTT.

The chain is built from TRBV10-3 and TRBJ2-7, with a tentative D call TRBD2 (7 bases). The ends were cut back, 3 bases at V and 2 bases at J, with 11 bases in the middle. The CDR3 runs to 14 residues. CDR1 and CDR2 from the germline V gene are ENHRY and SYGVKD. CDR3 protein: CAISDGGRAYEQYF. The CDR3 DNA reads as TGTGCCATCAGTGACGGGGGGCGAGCCTACGAGCAGTACTTC.

This clone was seen a single time. The chain combines TRBV9 with TRBJ2-1, with 7 nucleotides matching TRBD2. Losses at the gene ends were 0 bases for V and 4 bases for J; bases not matched to a gene: 7. The CDR3 has 16 residues. Germline CDR1 reads SGDLS; CDR2 reads YYNGEE. CDR3 coding DNA: TGTGCCAGCAGCGTAGGGGGTGGGGGGGGATACAATGAGCAGTTCTTC. It translates to CASSVGGGGGYNEQFF.

The genes are TRBV6-6 and TRBJ2-1, with D possibly matching TRBD1 (6 bases). Trimming stripped 6 bases from V and 2 bases from J, with 11 bases between. The CDR3 loop spans 14 amino acids. CDR1 MNHNY and CDR2 SVGAGI come from the germline V gene (reference sequence). CDR3 region: CASRTGRAYNEQFF. The CDR3 coding sequence is TGTGCCAGCAGGACAGGTAGGGCCTACAATGAGCAGTTCTTC.

This clone is a singleton in its sample. The chain links TRBV13 to TRBJ2-5; 11 bases agree with TRBD2. Germline CDR1 reads PRHDT; CDR2 reads FYEKMQ (reference sequence). The J segment lost 3 bases and the V segment lost 5 bases, leaving 2 bases of the junction unmatched. This CDR3 contains 14 residues. The CDR3: CASSKTSGEETQYF. The CDR3 DNA follows: TGTGCCAGCAGCAAGACTAGCGGGGAAGAGACCCAGTACTTC.

The genes are TRBV4-3 and TRBJ2-7; TRBD2 aligns across 13 bases. CDR1 and CDR2 (germline): LGHNA, YSLEER. V gave up 4 bases and J gave up 6 bases; unmatched junction bases: 6. The CDR3 is 15 amino acids. The CDR3 loop is CASSPTSGGAVEQYF. The CDR3 bases are TGCGCCAGCAGCCCTACTAGCGGGGGGGCAGTCGAGCAGTACTTC.

The CDR3 DNA sequence: TGCGCCAGCAGCCAAGATTTTCAGGTTGCCTACGAGCAGTACTTC. Translating it yields CASSQDFQVAYEQYF. The chain couples TRBV4-3 to TRBJ2-7; D call uncertain. Trimming took 0 bases from V and 2 from J, leaving 11 bases between them. There are 15 residues in the CDR3. Germline CDR1 and CDR2: LGHNA and YSLEER.

The chain joins TRBV7-9 to TRBJ1-5; tentative D call: TRBD1 (6 bases). V was shortened by 5 bases and J by 9 bases, with 11 bases between the two germline ends. Germline values: CDR1 SEHNR, CDR2 FQNEAQ (reference sequence). This CDR3 has 12 amino acids. The CDR3 loop reads CASSRQGLPQHF. In DNA form, the CDR3 reads TGTGCCAGCAGCCGCCAGGGGCTGCCCCAGCATTTT.

CDR3 amino acids: CASSSELQSSYNSPLHF. CDR3 DNA: TGTGCCAGCAGCTCGGAGCTGCAGAGCTCCTATAATTCACCCCTCCACTTT. The chain has TRBV11-2 and TRBJ1-6; no definite D call. Germline V gene data show CDR1 as SGHAT and CDR2 as FQNNGV. Trimming removed 4 bases from V and 0 bases from J, with 13 bases in between. This CDR3 is built from 17 residues. Supplemented by reference TRBV11-2 and TRBJ1-6, the full variable domain reads EAGVAQSPRYKIIEKRQSVAFWCNPISGHATLYWYQQILGQGPKLLIQFQNNGVVDDSQLPKDRFSAERLKGVDSTLKIQPAKLEDSAVYLCASSSELQSSYNSPLHFGNGTRLTVT.